This is a list of T cell receptor beta chains from one sample in a study of control samples from healthy donors and cancer patients. The data were produced by immunoSEQ multiplex PCR, yet TCRdb's version contains in-frame clones alone and is incomplete. The sample has about 140,000 clones; roughly 92% are singletons. The sample taken for sequencing was blood. All receptors come from a man younger than 45 in good health. Both conserved end residues are part of each CDR3. D genes are given only for firm matches. For some rows the clone size is stated as once, few or many, or as a class when expanded; others skip it.

J gene: TRBJ1-3; clone size: .; D gene: .; V gene: TRBV6-1; CDR3 protein: CASSSGLGSGNTIYF; CDR3 DNA: TGTGCCAGCAGCTCCGGTTTGGGGTCTGGAAACACCATATATTTT
J gene: TRBJ2-7; clone size: .; D gene: TRBD2; V gene: TRBV10-3; CDR3 protein: CAISLAGGPDYTYEQYF; CDR3 DNA: TGTGCCATCAGCTTAGCGGGAGGGCCGGATTATACCTACGAGCAGTACTTC
J gene: TRBJ1-2; clone size: .; D gene: .; V gene: TRBV11-3; CDR3 protein: CASSFGEGIYGYTF; CDR3 DNA: TGTGCCAGCAGCTTTGGGGAGGGAATCTATGGCTACACCTTC
J gene: TRBJ2-7; clone size: .; D gene: TRBD1; V gene: TRBV29-1; CDR3 protein: CSVSGTGGAVFEQYF; CDR3 DNA: TGCAGCGTCTCCGGGACAGGGGGCGCCGTATTTGAGCAGTACTTC
J gene: TRBJ2-7; clone size: .; D gene: TRBD2; V gene: TRBV4-2; CDR3 protein: CASSQDLAGSYEQYF; CDR3 DNA: TGTGCCAGCAGCCAAGATCTAGCGGGCTCCTACGAGCAGTACTTC
J gene: TRBJ2-7; clone size: few; D gene: TRBD2; V gene: TRBV2; CDR3 protein: CASSVAGALNYEQYF; CDR3 DNA: TGTGCCAGCAGTGTCGCGGGAGCCCTCAACTACGAGCAGTACTTC
J gene: TRBJ2-3; clone size: .; D gene: TRBD2; V gene: TRBV2; CDR3 protein: CASVQIRAGLTDTQYF; CDR3 DNA: TGTGCCAGCGTGCAGATTCGAGCGGGGCTTACAGATACGCAGTATTTT
J gene: TRBJ1-4; clone size: .; D gene: TRBD1; V gene: TRBV4-2; CDR3 protein: CASSQETGGSEKLFF; CDR3 DNA: TGTGCCAGCAGCCAAGAGACAGGGGGCTCTGAAAAACTGTTTTTT
J gene: TRBJ2-1; clone size: .; D gene: TRBD2; V gene: TRBV11-3; CDR3 protein: CASSPMPSGRWLYNEQFF; CDR3 DNA: TGTGCCAGCAGCCCAATGCCTAGCGGGAGATGGCTCTACAATGAGCAGTTCTTC
J gene: TRBJ1-1; clone size: .; D gene: .; V gene: TRBV7-9; CDR3 protein: CASSAQRVNTEAFF; CDR3 DNA: TGTGCCAGCAGCGCCCAAAGGGTGAACACTGAAGCTTTCTTT
J gene: TRBJ2-1; clone size: .; D gene: .; V gene: TRBV19; CDR3 protein: CASSIVARLSYNEQFF; CDR3 DNA: TGTGCCAGTAGTATAGTAGCGCGTCTCTCCTACAATGAGCAGTTCTTC
J gene: TRBJ2-1; clone size: .; D gene: .; V gene: TRBV25-1; CDR3 protein: CASSPMVGHEQFF; CDR3 DNA: TGTGCCAGCAGTCCAATGGTAGGCCACGAGCAGTTCTTC
J gene: TRBJ1-6; clone size: .; D gene: .; V gene: TRBV7-8; CDR3 protein: CASSLVSPRSNSPLHF; CDR3 DNA: TGTGCCAGCAGCTTAGTGAGTCCCAGAAGTAATTCACCCCTCCACTTT
J gene: TRBJ1-3; clone size: .; D gene: .; V gene: TRBV28; CDR3 protein: CASSWATAGNTIYF; CDR3 DNA: TGTGCCAGCAGTTGGGCGACAGCTGGAAACACCATATATTTT
J gene: TRBJ2-7; clone size: .; D gene: .; V gene: TRBV6-5; CDR3 protein: CASSLWGTQRDEQYF; CDR3 DNA: TGTGCCAGCAGTTTGTGGGGGACTCAACGGGACGAGCAGTACTTC
J gene: TRBJ2-1; clone size: many; D gene: TRBD1; V gene: TRBV30; CDR3 protein: CAWGTGTDYNEQFF; CDR3 DNA: TGTGCCTGGGGAACCGGGACAGACTACAATGAGCAGTTCTTC
J gene: TRBJ1-2; clone size: .; D gene: .; V gene: TRBV7-9; CDR3 protein: CASRAAYGYTF; CDR3 DNA: TGTGCCAGCAGGGCGGCCTATGGCTACACCTTC
J gene: TRBJ1-3; clone size: .; D gene: .; V gene: TRBV11-2; CDR3 protein: CASSSQTYSSGNTIYF; CDR3 DNA: TGTGCCAGCAGCTCCCAGACCTATAGCTCTGGAAACACCATATATTTT
J gene: TRBJ1-1; clone size: .; D gene: .; V gene: TRBV2; CDR3 protein: CASRHRTEAFF; CDR3 DNA: TGTGCCAGCAGGCATCGCACTGAAGCTTTCTTT
J gene: TRBJ2-3; clone size: .; D gene: TRBD1; V gene: TRBV5-1; CDR3 protein: CASSLAGQGSTDTQYF; CDR3 DNA: TGCGCCAGCAGCTTGGCGGGACAGGGATCCACAGATACGCAGTATTTT
J gene: TRBJ2-1; clone size: once; D gene: .; V gene: TRBV28; CDR3 protein: CASSRGGGGQGEQFF; CDR3 DNA: TGTGCCAGCAGCCGAGGGGGAGGGGGACAAGGGGAGCAGTTCTTC
J gene: TRBJ2-1; clone size: .; D gene: TRBD2; V gene: TRBV28; CDR3 protein: CASSLSGSSYNEQFF; CDR3 DNA: TGTGCCAGCAGCCTTAGCGGGAGCTCCTACAATGAGCAGTTCTTC
J gene: TRBJ2-7; clone size: .; D gene: TRBD1; V gene: TRBV5-1; CDR3 protein: CASSWTGFGYEQYF; CDR3 DNA: TGCGCCAGCAGCTGGACAGGGTTCGGCTACGAGCAGTACTTC
J gene: TRBJ2-7; clone size: .; D gene: TRBD1; V gene: TRBV27; CDR3 protein: CASSLSRGRYEQYF; CDR3 DNA: TGTGCCAGCAGTTTATCCAGGGGGCGATACGAGCAGTACTTC
J gene: TRBJ2-7; clone size: .; D gene: TRBD2; V gene: TRBV4-1; CDR3 protein: CASSQVGGRAGEQYF; CDR3 DNA: TGCGCCAGCAGCCAAGTGGGCGGGAGGGCCGGAGAGCAGTACTTC
J gene: TRBJ2-5; clone size: few; D gene: TRBD2; V gene: TRBV10-3; CDR3 protein: CAISGTRGETQYF; CDR3 DNA: TGTGCCATCAGTGGGACTAGAGGGGAGACCCAGTACTTC
J gene: TRBJ1-2; clone size: .; D gene: .; V gene: TRBV29-1; CDR3 protein: CSVEGSGNFYGYTF; CDR3 DNA: TGCAGCGTTGAAGGGAGCGGGAACTTCTATGGCTACACCTTC
J gene: TRBJ2-7; clone size: .; D gene: TRBD1; V gene: TRBV18; CDR3 protein: CASSPDDRGAYEQYF; CDR3 DNA: TGTGCCAGCTCCCCCGACGACAGGGGCGCCTACGAGCAGTACTTC
J gene: TRBJ2-3; clone size: .; D gene: .; V gene: TRBV9; CDR3 protein: CASSGSGADTQYF; CDR3 DNA: TGTGCCAGCAGTGGTAGCGGAGCAGATACGCAGTATTTT
J gene: TRBJ2-7; clone size: .; D gene: .; V gene: TRBV30; CDR3 protein: CAWNRRGTNSYEQYF; CDR3 DNA: TGTGCCTGGAATCGCAGGGGTACTAACTCCTACGAGCAGTACTTC
J gene: TRBJ2-5; clone size: .; D gene: TRBD2; V gene: TRBV5-1; CDR3 protein: CASSLGLAGGIGETQYF; CDR3 DNA: TGCGCCAGCAGCTTGGGACTAGCGGGAGGAATTGGAGAGACCCAGTACTTC
J gene: TRBJ1-5; clone size: .; D gene: .; V gene: TRBV27; CDR3 protein: CASSSQGDQPQHF; CDR3 DNA: TGTGCCAGCAGTTCACAGGGCGATCAGCCCCAGCATTTT
J gene: TRBJ1-4; clone size: .; D gene: .; V gene: TRBV10-3; CDR3 protein: CAISDGRGANEKLFF; CDR3 DNA: TGTGCCATCAGTGATGGACGGGGCGCTAATGAAAAACTGTTTTTT
J gene: TRBJ1-3; clone size: .; D gene: TRBD1; V gene: TRBV18; CDR3 protein: CASSPGTGGNTIYF; CDR3 DNA: TGTGCCAGCTCCCCCGGGACAGGGGGAAACACCATATATTTT
J gene: TRBJ1-4; clone size: .; D gene: .; V gene: TRBV28; CDR3 protein: CASSSGEGGWMFF; CDR3 DNA: TGTGCCAGCAGTTCAGGGGAAGGGGGGTGGATGTTTTTT
J gene: TRBJ1-2; clone size: medium-sized; D gene: .; V gene: TRBV11-2; CDR3 protein: CASSLGQVSYGYTF; CDR3 DNA: TGTGCCAGCAGCTTAGGGCAGGTCTCCTATGGCTACACCTTC
J gene: TRBJ1-6; clone size: .; D gene: .; V gene: TRBV5-4; CDR3 protein: CASSAKTYNSPLHF; CDR3 DNA: TGTGCCAGCAGCGCAAAGACTTATAATTCACCCCTCCACTTT
J gene: TRBJ1-4; clone size: .; D gene: TRBD1; V gene: TRBV5-1; CDR3 protein: CASSRTSGQGNEKLFF; CDR3 DNA: TGCGCCAGCAGCAGAACGTCGGGACAGGGTAATGAAAAACTGTTTTTT